A single sample gave rise to the 30 T cell receptor beta chains below, sequenced in a study of blood T cells in healthy people across ages. It was with a sample-barcoded 5' primer and a J-beta primer mix that a second PCR of roughly 7 to 12 cycles was run. Using its own MiXCR run on the 5' RACE reads, TCRdb lists one record per CDR3 protein. In the table there are 1.5 million to 2 million distinct CDR3 sequences, just under 50% of which are singletons. Sequenced sample: blood. The source is a woman in her forties in good health.

This rearrangement joins TRBV7-2 to TRBJ2-7, with D perhaps TRBD2 (6 bases). Trimming removed 0 bases from V and 1 base from J, with 10 bases in between. This CDR3 has 15 residues. Germline values: CDR1 SGHTA, CDR2 FQGNSA. The CDR3 DNA follows: TGTGCCAGCAGCTTAGCACTAGCTAGATCCTACGAGCAGTACTTC. This encodes CASSLALARSYEQYF.

This clonotype was observed a single time. This sequence joins TRBV28 and TRBJ1-2; D gene ambiguous. Germline CDR1 reads MDHEN; CDR2 reads SYDVKM. The CDR3 loop spans 13 amino acids. V was shortened by 8 bases and J by 4 bases, with 14 bases between the two germline ends. The CDR3 DNA reads TGTGCCAGCCTCGATAAGACTGCCTATGGCTACACCTTC. Encoded protein: CASLDKTAYGYTF.

The V gene is TRBV5-1, the J gene TRBJ1-5, with 9 bases matching TRBD1. This CDR3 spans 16 amino acids. V was clipped by 5 bases and J by 4 bases; unmatched bases: 10. Germline lookup yields CDR1 SGHRS and CDR2 YFSETQ. The DNA for the CDR3 is TGCGCCAGCAGGGAACCCAGGGACAGGGAAAATCAGCCCCAGCATTTT. The encoded protein is CASREPRDRENQPQHF.

The chain combines TRBV10-3 with TRBJ2-1; the D gene is possibly TRBD2 (5 bases). The length of the CDR3 is 17 residues. V dropped 2 bases and J dropped 2 bases, with 16 bases sitting between them. The germline V gene has CDR1 ENHRY and CDR2 SYGVKD. CDR3 in DNA: TGTGCCATCAGTGAGGGGCGGGTCCTCTTCCCCTACAATGAGCAGTTCTTC. Translated: CAISEGRVLFPYNEQFF.

The gene calls are TRBV29-1 and TRBJ2-7, with 10 bases that match TRBD1. This CDR3 has 14 residues. Germline CDR1 is SQVTM and CDR2 is ANQGSEA. V was pared by 3 bases and J by 3 bases, with 5 bases of the junction left unmatched. In DNA form, the CDR3 reads TGCAGCGTTGACGGGACAGGGGACGGCTACGAGCAGTACTTC. Protein: CSVDGTGDGYEQYF.

The DNA for the CDR3 is TGCGCCAGCAGCCAAGATCTAGGGGACACCCACTATGGCTACACCTTC. This sequence encodes CASSQDLGDTHYGYTF. The rearrangement links TRBV4-3 to TRBJ1-2; TRBD1 is a possible D gene (6 bases). Deletions cut 0 bases from V and 3 bases from J, with 14 bases between. The length of the CDR3 is 16 residues. Germline V gene lookup returns CDR1 LGHNA and CDR2 YSLEER.

The sample holds a few counts of this clonotype. A junction end diverges from the germline sequence, so it may reflect a read error. The chain couples TRBV4-3 to TRBJ2-1, with 10 positions matching TRBD2. This CDR3 contains 17 residues. The germline V gene encodes CDR1 LGHNA and CDR2 YSLEER. The CDR3 reads CASSQSIAGGWGNEQFF. The CDR3 bases are TGCGCTAGCAGCCAGTCTATAGCGGGGGGCTGGGGGAATGAGCAGTTCTTC.

The genes are TRBV28 and TRBJ1-2; 8 nucleotides line up with TRBD1. The CDR3 has 18 amino acids. Trimming cost V 2 bases and J 3 bases; bases outside gene matches: 14. CDR1 is MDHEN and CDR2 is SYDVKM in the germline V gene. The CDR3 sequence is CASSLMLGQGAYDYGYTF. In nucleotides, the CDR3 is TGTGCCAGCAGTTTAATGTTGGGGCAGGGGGCGTACGACTATGGCTACACCTTC.

This clonotype was observed a few times. This chain joins TRBV10-3 and TRBJ2-5, with D hard to call. The length of the CDR3 is 13 residues. Per the germline V gene, CDR1 is ENHRY and CDR2 is SYGVKD. V dropped 4 bases and J dropped 1 base, with 7 bases sitting between them. CDR3 region: CAISGSSQETQYF. The CDR3 DNA reads as TGTGCCATCAGTGGGTCTTCCCAAGAGACCCAGTACTTC.

The chain uses TRBV10-2 and TRBJ2-1; possibly TRBD1 or TRBD2 for D (5 bases each). The germline V gene encodes CDR1 WSHSY and CDR2 SAAADI. V shed 7 bases and J shed 6 bases, with 16 bases lying between them. This CDR3 is 14 amino acids long. CDR3 DNA: TGCGCCAGCACCGGGGTGTCCGGGGCCAATGAGCAGTTCTTC. Residues: CASTGVSGANEQFF.

The chain has TRBV7-2 and TRBJ2-5, with D hard to call. Germline CDR1 SGHTA, CDR2 FQGNSA. The CDR3 runs 14 residues. V lost 5 bases, J lost 2 bases, and 12 bases lay in between. Written as DNA, the CDR3 is TGTGCCAGCAGCCAGCCCGAGCTTCAAGAGACCCAGTACTTC. This translates into CASSQPELQETQYF.

This clonotype was counted between two and nine times. This chain connects TRBV6-5 to TRBJ2-3; TRBD2 aligns across 8 bases. J lost 2 bases, V lost 2 bases, and 3 bases had no gene match. The CDR3 spans 15 residues. Per the germline V gene, CDR1 is MNHEY and CDR2 is SVGAGI. For the CDR3, the DNA is TGTGCCAGCAGTTACCTCGGGGGGGCCACAGATACGCAGTATTTT. Protein: CASSYLGGATDTQYF.

The sample holds many counts of this clonotype. The chain has TRBV2 and TRBJ2-7, with a weak D call TRBD1 (5 bases). V was pared by 5 bases and J by 5 bases, with 10 bases between. Germline V gene sequence: CDR1 SNHLY, CDR2 FYNNEI. The CDR3 runs 12 residues. For the CDR3, the DNA is TGTGCCAGCAGTTCGGGCAGGGACGAGCAGTACTTC. Encoded protein: CASSSGRDEQYF.

This clonotype was counted once. The CDR3 nucleotides read TGTGCCAGCAGTTACTCGAAGTGGCAGGGAAGCACTATGGGCACAGATACGCAGTATTTT. Translated, it gives CASSYSKWQGSTMGTDTQYF. This chain links TRBV6-2 or TRBV6-3 with TRBJ2-3; D is possibly TRBD1 (5 bases). The CDR3 consists of 20 residues. The V end lost 0 bases, the J end lost 1 base, and 23 bases lay between the germline ends. Per the germline V gene, CDR1 is MNHEY and CDR2 is SVGEGT.

V usage is TRBV2 and J usage is TRBJ2-1, with 7 bases matching TRBD2. The DNA end is more similar to TRBJ2-7, so the J call may be wrong. CDR1 SNHLY and CDR2 FYNNEI come from the germline V gene. CDR3 size: 15 residues. DNA of the CDR3: TGTGCCAGCAGTGAACTGGCGGGGGATTACAATGAGCAGTACTTC. This sequence encodes CASSELAGDYNEQYF.

This clonotype was seen more than once but under ten times. V is TRBV24-1 and J is TRBJ1-2, with D possibly TRBD1 on 6 matching bases. Germline V gene lookup returns CDR1 KGHDR and CDR2 SFDVKD. This CDR3 comprises 13 residues. Deletions cut 5 bases from V and 6 bases from J, with 12 bases between. The CDR3 DNA reads TGTGCCACCAGTGCAGGGGTAGGAGATGGCTACACCTTC. Translated, it gives CATSAGVGDGYTF.

This clonotype has a count of ten or more. The CDR3 region is CASSLGGTGYNEQFF. Written as DNA, the CDR3 is TGTGCCAGCAGCTTAGGAGGGACAGGGTACAATGAGCAGTTCTTC. This chain joins TRBV7-2 and TRBJ2-1, with 9 bases lining up with TRBD1. The CDR3 sequence is 15 residues long. V gave up 1 base and J gave up 4 bases; unmatched junction bases: 2. Germline V gives CDR1 SGHTA, CDR2 FQGNSA.

The chain joins TRBV15 to TRBJ2-7; D is ambiguous. The J call may be incorrect, as the DNA end agrees better with TRBJ2-5. The CDR3 covers 14 residues. CDR1 is LNHNV and CDR2 is YYDKDF in the germline V gene (reference sequence). The CDR3: CATSRVLDGETQYF. CDR3 coding DNA: TGTGCCACCAGCAGAGTACTCGATGGGGAGACCCAGTACTTC.

Ten or more counts support this clonotype. The CDR3 sequence is CSVRAGQLGFLYEQYF. The CDR3 coding sequence is TGCAGCGTTCGGGCAGGACAGCTTGGATTCTTGTACGAGCAGTACTTC. The chain joins TRBV29-1 to TRBJ2-7, with D possibly matching TRBD1 (6 bases). V lost 5 bases, J lost 4 bases, and 24 bases lay in between. CDR1 is SQVTM, CDR2 ANQGSEA, per germline. This CDR3 region has 16 residues.

This chain connects TRBV29-1 to TRBJ2-7; 10 positions agree with TRBD2. J was trimmed by 3 bases and V by 7 bases; bases with no gene match: 15. Germline V gene lookup returns CDR1 SQVTM and CDR2 ANQGSEA. The CDR3 has 16 residues. CDR3 sequence reads: CSAIAESGRARYEQYF. For the CDR3, the DNA is TGCAGCGCCATAGCGGAAAGCGGGAGGGCCCGCTACGAGCAGTACTTC.

The chain has TRBV20-1 and TRBJ2-1; 13 bases are shared with TRBD2. The germline V gene encodes CDR1 DFQATT and CDR2 SNEGSKA (reference sequence). Trimming took 5 bases from V and 8 from J; bases not matched to a gene: 6. CDR3 length: 14 amino acids. As DNA, the CDR3 is TGCAGTGCTGAGACTAGCGGGGGGTTCTATGAGCAGTTCTTC. It specifies CSAETSGGFYEQFF.

This chain connects TRBV7-2 to TRBJ2-1; 8 bases line up with TRBD2. The CDR3 covers 15 residues. The V gene end was trimmed by 4 bases and the J gene end by 6 bases; junction bases not matched to a gene: 8. Germline assignment: CDR1 SGHTA and CDR2 FQGNSA. This CDR3 reads CASSWDIGRGNEQFF. The DNA of the CDR3 is TGTGCCAGCAGCTGGGACATCGGGAGGGGCAATGAGCAGTTCTTC.

The chain uses TRBV7-2 and TRBJ2-3; 8 nucleotides match TRBD1. J gave up 1 base and V 3 bases, and 3 bases lay outside the gene matches. The germline gives CDR1 SGHTA, CDR2 FQGNSA. CDR3 length: 15 residues. As DNA, the CDR3 is TGTGCCAGCAGCTTTCAGACAGGGGGCACAGATACGCAGTATTTT. It specifies CASSFQTGGTDTQYF.

This chain links TRBV4-3 with TRBJ2-5, with TRBD2 as a possible D gene (7 bases). In germline, CDR1 is LGHNA, CDR2 YSLEER. CDR3 length: 17 amino acids. V dropped 1 base and J dropped 4 bases, with 19 bases sitting between them. The CDR3 DNA reads as TGCGCCAGCAGCCAAGCAACCGCGGGGGCTCCCCCAGAGACCCAGTACTTC. Amino acids: CASSQATAGAPPETQYF.

As regards this clonotype: This may come from a read error, since a much larger clone is one base off. J is TRBJ2-5 and V is TRBV28, with D perhaps TRBD2 (5 bases). The length of the CDR3 is 12 residues. The ends were cut back, 11 bases at V and 4 bases at J, with 14 bases in the middle. CDR1 is MDHEN and CDR2 is SYDVKM in the germline V gene. This CDR3 is CAVRGYRETQYF. The CDR3 DNA is TGTGCCGTGCGCGGGTACCGAGAGACCCAGTACTTC.

In regard to this clonotype: A clone one base away is much larger, so this may be a read error. V and J are TRBV20-1 and TRBJ2-5; either TRBD1 or TRBD2 may supply D (5 bases each). The V and J ends lost 1 base and 11 bases respectively, with 29 bases between them. The CDR3 loop spans 17 amino acids. Germline CDR1 is DFQATT and CDR2 is SNEGSKA (reference sequence). The CDR3 sequence: CSARVSGTHLAKKIQYF. CDR3 bases: TGCAGTGCTAGAGTCTCCGGGACCCACCTAGCCAAAAAAATTCAGTACTTC.

CDR3: CAFGDRGAGTQYF. As DNA, the CDR3 is TGCGCCTTCGGGGACAGGGGTGCAGGTACGCAGTATTTT. The chain combines TRBV4-3 with TRBJ2-3, with 10 bases that match TRBD1. The trim removed 11 bases at V and 8 bases at J, leaving 10 bases unmatched. The V gene's germline CDR1 is LGHNA and CDR2 YSLEER. The CDR3 is 13 residues long.

The rearrangement uses TRBV5-5 and TRBJ1-2; TRBD1 aligns across 10 bases. This CDR3 spans 15 amino acids. The germline V gene encodes CDR1 SGHKS and CDR2 YYEKEE (reference sequence). The junction had 1 base not matched to a gene; V was cut back by 0 bases and J by 2 bases. The CDR3 region is CASSLGDRGNYGYTF. The CDR3 DNA sequence: TGTGCCAGCAGCTTGGGGGACAGGGGCAACTATGGCTACACCTTC.

The chain joins TRBV6-2 or TRBV6-3 to TRBJ2-1, with 13 bases identical to TRBD2. Germline loops: CDR1 MNHEY, CDR2 SVGEGT. J lost 9 bases, V lost 0 bases, and 8 bases had no gene match. CDR3 length equals 17 residues. The CDR3 reads CASSYSTSGGALVEQFF. The CDR3 DNA is TGTGCCAGCAGTTACTCAACTAGCGGGGGGGCCTTGGTTGAGCAGTTCTTC.

This clonotype was recorded only once. The CDR3 spells CASSLHGVGTDTQYF. The DNA for the CDR3 is TGTGCCAGCAGCCTACACGGGGTGGGCACAGATACGCAGTATTTT. This chain uses TRBV9 with TRBJ2-3, with D maybe TRBD2 (5 bases). Trimming removed 4 bases at V and 1 base at J, with 13 bases between. Germline CDR1 reads SGDLS; CDR2 reads YYNGEE. This CDR3 is 15 amino acids long.